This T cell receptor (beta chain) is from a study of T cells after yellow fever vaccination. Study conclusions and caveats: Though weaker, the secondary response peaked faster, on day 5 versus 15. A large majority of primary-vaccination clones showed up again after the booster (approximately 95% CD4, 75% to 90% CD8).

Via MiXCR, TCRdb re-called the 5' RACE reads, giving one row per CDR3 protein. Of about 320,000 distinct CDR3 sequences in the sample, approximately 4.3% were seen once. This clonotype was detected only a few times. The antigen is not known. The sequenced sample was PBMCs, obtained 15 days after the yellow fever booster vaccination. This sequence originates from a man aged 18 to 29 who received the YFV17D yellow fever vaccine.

The CDR3 DNA is TGTGCCAGCAGCTTAGCCCGGGACTTCTCAAGCCGCCAAGAGACCCAGTACTTC. Translation gives CASSLARDFSSRQETQYF. The V call is TRBV7-2, the J call TRBJ2-5, with D possibly being TRBD2 (6 bases). Trimming took off 0 bases at V and 1 base at J, with 18 bases between the two ends. This CDR3 is built from 18 residues. Per the germline V gene, CDR1 is SGHTA and CDR2 is FQGNSA.